This TCR beta chain was obtained from a study of OX40 agonist ivuxolimab in advanced cancers. Per the germline V gene, CDR1 is SEHNR and CDR2 is FQNEAQ (reference sequence). Trimming removed 5 bases from V and 4 bases from J; junction bases left unmatched: 4. This CDR3 has 15 amino acids. Points on this clone: Its specificity is unknown.

Regarding the study as a whole: Still undetermined is the antigen specificity of the expanded peripheral T cells.

Produced via immunoSEQ multiplex PCR; TCRdb's table is partial and in-frame only. The sample consists of 65,000 to 100,000 clones, 80% to 90% of them appearing once. This sequence originates from an adult with an advanced solid tumor such as melanoma, head and neck, liver or kidney cancer. This chain joins TRBV7-9 and TRBJ2-6; TRBD1 matches at 8 bases. The source material was CD4+ or CD8+ T cells sorted from blood, sampled in a trial of the OX40 agonist ivuxolimab. The CDR3 loop reads CASSRDRSGANVLTF. In nucleotides, the CDR3 is TGTGCCAGCAGCAGGGACAGGTCGGGGGCCAACGTCCTGACTTTC.